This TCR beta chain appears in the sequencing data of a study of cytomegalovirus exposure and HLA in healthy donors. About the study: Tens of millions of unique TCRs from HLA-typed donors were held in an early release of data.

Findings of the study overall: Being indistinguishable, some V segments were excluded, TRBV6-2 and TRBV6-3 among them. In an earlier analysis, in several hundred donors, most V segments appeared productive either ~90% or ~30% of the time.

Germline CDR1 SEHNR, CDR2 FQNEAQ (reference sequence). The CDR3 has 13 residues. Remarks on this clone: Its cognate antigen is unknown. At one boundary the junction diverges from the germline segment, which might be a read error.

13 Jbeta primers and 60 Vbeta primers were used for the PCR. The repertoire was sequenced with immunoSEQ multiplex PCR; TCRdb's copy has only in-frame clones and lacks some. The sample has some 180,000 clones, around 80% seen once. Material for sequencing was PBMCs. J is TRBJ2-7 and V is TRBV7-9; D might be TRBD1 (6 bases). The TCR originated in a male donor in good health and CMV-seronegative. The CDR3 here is CSSSFTGTYEQYF. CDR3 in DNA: TGTTCCAGCAGCTTTACAGGGACCTACGAGCAGTACTTC.